One and the same sample provided the 20 T cell receptor beta chains below, sequenced in a study of Ad26.COV2.S vaccination and SARS-CoV-2 variants. Produced via immunoSEQ multiplex PCR; TCRdb's table is partial and in-frame only. The repertoire holds over 400,000 clones, with nearly 90% as singletons. As for treatment: roughly 20 received Ad26.COV2.S at low or high dose, single or two shots; about 5 received placebo; per-sample allocation not given. Sampling happened 63 days after the first vaccine or placebo injection. The specimen comprised peripheral blood, sampled in a trial of Ad26.COV2.S vaccine versus placebo. These receptors were collected from a person aged 18-60 years who received the Ad26.COV2.S COVID-19 vaccine or a placebo.

The chain employs TRBV25-1 and TRBJ1-2; 9 bases fit TRBD1. Losses at the gene ends were 8 bases for V and 6 bases for J; bases not matched to a gene: 7. There are 13 residues in the CDR3. The germline gives CDR1 MGHDK, CDR2 SYGVNS. CDR3 DNA sequence: TGTGCCAGCGCCGGGGACAGGGACGATGGCTACACCTTC. It is translated as CASAGDRDDGYTF.

This chain uses TRBV4-3 with TRBJ1-4; D call uncertain. Per germline, CDR1 LGHNA and CDR2 YSLEER. This CDR3 has 17 amino acids. Trimming stripped 1 base from V and 0 bases from J, with 12 bases between. CDR3 DNA sequence: TGCGCCAGCAGCCAAGGGGTGGTGGGGACAACTAATGAAAAACTGTTTTTT. Translating gives CASSQGVVGTTNEKLFF.

The gene calls are TRBV2 and TRBJ2-5; 8 nucleotides agree with TRBD1. Per the germline V gene, CDR1 is SNHLY and CDR2 is FYNNEI. Trimming took 7 bases from V and 5 from J; bases not matched to a gene: 12. The CDR3 totals 15 residues. The CDR3, as DNA: TGTGCCAGCACGAAAGCGGACAGGGTTGGTGAGACCCAGTACTTC. Its protein product is CASTKADRVGETQYF.

The rearrangement links TRBV18 to TRBJ1-4; D unclear. Germline V gives CDR1 KGHSH, CDR2 LQKENI. There are 15 residues in the CDR3. The V end was cut by 5 bases, the J end by 5 bases, with 15 bases between. This CDR3 is CASSSVASTNEKLFF. The CDR3 DNA is TGTGCCAGCTCATCTGTCGCCTCCACGAATGAAAAACTGTTTTTT.

This clone has more than one count but fewer than ten. V usage is TRBV7-2 and J usage is TRBJ2-7; D may be TRBD2 (5 bases). With 4 bases removed from V and 2 bases from J, the gap between germline ends came to 15 bases. Germline values: CDR1 SGHTA, CDR2 FQGNSA. This CDR3 spans 15 amino acids. CDR3 sequence: CASSYRGEGPYEQYF. In nucleotides, the CDR3 is TGTGCCAGCAGCTACCGGGGAGAAGGGCCCTACGAGCAGTACTTC.

The chain combines TRBV7-3 with TRBJ2-5; 8 bases align to TRBD1. The germline V gene has CDR1 SGHTA and CDR2 FQGTGA. The CDR3 runs 16 residues. Germline trimming cut 2 bases from V and 6 bases from J; bases unmatched to any gene: 11. This CDR3 reads CASSLARLLRGQTQYF. The CDR3 DNA is TGTGCCAGCAGCTTAGCAAGGTTACTCAGGGGGCAGACCCAGTACTTC.

V and J are TRBV21-1 and TRBJ2-4; TRBD2 reflects the table's D call only, with no check against the DNA. TRBV21-1 is labeled a pseudogene. The CDR3 is 16 residues long. CDR3 amino acids: CASMGSGRASKNIQYF. The CDR3 DNA is TGTGCCAGCATGGGGAGCGGGAGGGCCTCCAAAAACATTCAGTACTTC.

V and J are TRBV11-2 and TRBJ2-1; D is uncertain. Germline V CDR1 and CDR2: SGHAT, FQNNGV. Trimming took off 0 bases at V and 1 base at J, with 7 bases between the two ends. The CDR3 is made up of 15 amino acids. This chain's CDR3 is CASSLEGDSYNEQFF. In DNA form, the CDR3 reads TGTGCCAGCAGCTTAGAAGGAGATTCCTACAATGAGCAGTTCTTC.

V is TRBV7-4 and J is TRBJ1-2; unclear D gene. The V end was cut by 3 bases, the J end by 4 bases, with 9 bases between. Germline values: CDR1 SGHVT, CDR2 SQSDAQ. CDR3 size: 13 residues. The CDR3 DNA reads as TGTGCCAGCAGCTTTTACACGTTCTATGGCTACACCTTC. Translation: CASSFYTFYGYTF.

A single count supports this clone. V usage is TRBV11-3 and J usage is TRBJ1-1; D ambiguous. Per the germline V gene, CDR1 is SGHNT and CDR2 is YENEEA. This CDR3 spans 12 amino acids. Trimming pared 7 bases from V and 1 base from J, leaving 7 bases between. The CDR3 region has the DNA TGTGCCAGCAACAGCAGGAACACTGAAGCTTTCTTT. Its translation: CASNSRNTEAFF.

This chain connects TRBV6-2 or TRBV6-3 to TRBJ1-4, with D unresolved. Trimming stripped 2 bases from V and 3 bases from J, with 10 bases between. CDR1 is MNHEY, CDR2 SVGEGT, per germline. The CDR3 totals 15 residues. CDR3 nucleotide sequence: TGTGCCAGCAGTTACAGGCGGGGAGCTAATGAAAAACTGTTTTTT. Encoded protein: CASSYRRGANEKLFF.

J is TRBJ2-5 and V is TRBV18, with D perhaps assigned TRBD1 or TRBD2 (5 bases each). This CDR3 comprises 16 residues. The germline V gene encodes CDR1 KGHSH and CDR2 LQKENI. V dropped 0 bases and J dropped 2 bases, with 13 bases sitting between them. Here the CDR3 DNA reads TGTGCCAGCTCACCACCCAGCGAGGGGTGGCAAGAGACCCAGTACTTC. Translating gives CASSPPSEGWQETQYF.

This clone occurred a few times. The genes are TRBV20-1 and TRBJ1-5; no definite D call. Looked up from germline, CDR1 is DFQATT and CDR2 is SNEGSKA (reference sequence). V gave up 3 bases and J gave up 2 bases, with 8 bases separating them. The CDR3 length is 13 residues. The CDR3 region has the DNA TGCAGTGCTAGTATACAAGGCAATCAGCCCCAGCATTTT. As protein: CSASIQGNQPQHF.

This clone came up a few times. CDR3 protein: CASSLNFGAYNEQFF. As DNA, the CDR3 is TGTGCCAGCAGCTTAAATTTCGGGGCCTACAATGAGCAGTTCTTC. The chain couples TRBV11-2 to TRBJ2-1; D perhaps matches TRBD2 (5 bases). The V gene's germline CDR1 is SGHAT and CDR2 FQNNGV. The CDR3 loop spans 15 amino acids. V was pared by 2 bases and J by 2 bases, with 10 bases between. The whole variable domain, filled in from reference TRBV11-2 and TRBJ2-1, reads EAGVAQSPRYKIIEKRQSVAFWCNPISGHATLYWYQQILGQGPKLLIQFQNNGVVDDSQLPKDRFSAERLKGVDSTLKIQPAKLEDSAVYLCASSLNFGAYNEQFFGPGTRLTVL.

The V and J genes are TRBV5-4 and TRBJ2-5, with 10 bases that match TRBD2. Looked up from germline, CDR1 is SGHNT and CDR2 is YYREEE (reference sequence). The ends lost 0 bases at V and 6 bases at J; junction bases unmatched: 2. CDR3 size: 14 residues. CDR3 sequence (DNA): TGTGCCAGCAGCTTGGTAGCGGGGGGCCAGACCCAGTACTTC. This translates into CASSLVAGGQTQYF.

The chain combines TRBV5-1 with TRBJ1-3, with 7 bases that match TRBD1. The germline gives CDR1 SGHRS, CDR2 YFSETQ. This CDR3 contains 13 residues. V was clipped by 8 bases and J by 3 bases; unmatched bases: 5. The CDR3 DNA reads TGCGCCAGACAGGGGAATAATGGAAACACCATATATTTT. As protein: CARQGNNGNTIYF.

The chain combines TRBV6-5 with TRBJ1-2; 7 nucleotides align to TRBD1. Looked up from germline, CDR1 is MNHEY and CDR2 is SVGAGI. V dropped 7 bases and J dropped 2; count of bases not matched to a gene: 10. The CDR3 has 15 amino acids. CDR3 amino acids: CASMGLNRGNYGYTF. The CDR3 DNA follows: TGTGCCAGCATGGGTCTAAACAGGGGAAACTATGGCTACACCTTC.

The chain carries TRBV13 and TRBJ2-7, with D possibly TRBD1 on 6 matching bases. V was clipped by 0 bases and J by 4 bases, with 10 bases between them. This CDR3 comprises 14 residues. Germline CDR1 is PRHDT and CDR2 is FYEKMQ (reference sequence). The CDR3 spells CASSLGRGGYEQYF. The CDR3 bases are TGTGCCAGCAGCTTAGGCAGGGGCGGGTACGAGCAGTACTTC.

The sample holds one count of this clone. The rearrangement links TRBV2 to TRBJ1-1; D is possibly TRBD1 (6 bases). The V gene's germline CDR1 is SNHLY and CDR2 FYNNEI. V was shortened by 6 bases and J by 1 base, with 12 bases between the two germline ends. The CDR3 extends over 14 amino acids. This chain's CDR3 is CASRLRGANTEAFF. As DNA, the CDR3 is TGTGCCAGCAGACTCAGGGGAGCGAACACTGAAGCTTTCTTT.

This rearrangement joins TRBV6-6 to TRBJ2-7; TRBD1 matches at 10 bases. The trim removed 5 bases at V and 2 bases at J, leaving 6 bases unmatched. This CDR3 is 15 amino acids long. The germline gives CDR1 MNHNY, CDR2 SVGAGI (reference sequence). The CDR3 protein is CASSTGTGDTYEQYF. CDR3 sequence (DNA): TGTGCCAGCAGTACGGGGACAGGGGACACCTACGAGCAGTACTTC.